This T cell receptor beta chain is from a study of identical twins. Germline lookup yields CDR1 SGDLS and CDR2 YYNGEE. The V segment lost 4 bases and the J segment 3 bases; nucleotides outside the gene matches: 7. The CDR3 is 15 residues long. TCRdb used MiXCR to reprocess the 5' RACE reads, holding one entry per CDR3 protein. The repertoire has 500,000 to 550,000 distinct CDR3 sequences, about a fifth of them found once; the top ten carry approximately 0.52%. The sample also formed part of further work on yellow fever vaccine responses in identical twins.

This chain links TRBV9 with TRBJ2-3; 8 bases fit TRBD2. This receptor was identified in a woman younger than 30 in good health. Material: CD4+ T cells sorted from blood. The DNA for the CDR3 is TGTGCCAGCAGCCCCCGGGAGGGTTGGACAGATACGCAGTATTTT. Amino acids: CASSPREGWTDTQYF.